This T cell receptor beta chain appears in the sequencing data of a study of T cell changes during pregnancy in multiple sclerosis. Germline V gene data show CDR1 as SGHAT and CDR2 as FQNNGV. CDR3 size: 13 residues. V was shortened by 8 bases and J by 2 bases, with 10 bases between the two germline ends. Libraries were prepared by immunoSEQ multiplex PCR; TCRdb keeps only in-frame clonotypes and omits some of them. The sample consists of some 56,000 clones, 80% to 95% of them appearing once. The chain recombines TRBV11-2 with TRBJ2-1; D might be TRBD1 (5 bases). The sequences come from peripheral blood, collected in the third trimester of pregnancy. The clonotype was recovered from a female donor in good health, enrolled as a control in a pregnancy study. This CDR3 is CASSDSPYNEQFF. The CDR3, as DNA: TGTGCCAGCTCCGACAGCCCCTACAATGAGCAGTTCTTC.